The clone carrying this T cell receptor beta chain has ten or more counts. Its specificity is not known. In the ophthalmopathy cohort, Clinical Activity Score was at least 3, NOSPECS grade at least 4, and duration under 3 months. This specimen belongs to a study of T cells in Graves' hyperthyroidism and ophthalmopathy. General study points: Most clonotypes expanded in thyroid above 0.001 were likewise present in blood.

Germline V gene data show CDR1 as MDHEN and CDR2 as SYDVKM. CDR3 length: 15 residues. Unmatched junction bases numbered 9, after V lost 4 bases and J lost 7 bases. Amplification yielded TCR beta CDR3 regions, with RNA transcripts as the source. During a first-round RT-PCR of the TCR CDR3, the HTBI primer set was used. TCRdb processed the multiplex PCR reads anew with MiXCR; each CDR3 protein has one entry. The sample yields approximately 600,000 distinct CDR3 sequences, less than 25% seen once. Material for sequencing was blood. The TCR comes from a man younger than 40 with Graves' ophthalmopathy. The chain carries TRBV28 and TRBJ2-7; TRBD1 matches at 11 bases. CDR3 coding DNA: TGTGCCAGCAGTTCCCTGGGGGACAGGGGGAGGGAGCAGTACTTC. It codes for CASSSLGDRGREQYF.